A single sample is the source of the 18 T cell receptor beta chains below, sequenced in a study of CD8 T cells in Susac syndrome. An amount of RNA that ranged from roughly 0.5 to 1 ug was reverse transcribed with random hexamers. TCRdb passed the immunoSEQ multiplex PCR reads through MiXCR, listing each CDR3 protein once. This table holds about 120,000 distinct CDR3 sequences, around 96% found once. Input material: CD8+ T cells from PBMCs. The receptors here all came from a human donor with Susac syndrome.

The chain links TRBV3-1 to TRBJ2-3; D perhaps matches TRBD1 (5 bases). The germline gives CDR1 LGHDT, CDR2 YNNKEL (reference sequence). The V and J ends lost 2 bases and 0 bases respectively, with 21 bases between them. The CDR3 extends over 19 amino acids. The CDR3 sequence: CASSQIHNPQASSTDTQYF. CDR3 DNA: TGTGCCAGCAGCCAAATCCATAATCCACAGGCCTCTAGCACAGATACGCAGTATTTT.

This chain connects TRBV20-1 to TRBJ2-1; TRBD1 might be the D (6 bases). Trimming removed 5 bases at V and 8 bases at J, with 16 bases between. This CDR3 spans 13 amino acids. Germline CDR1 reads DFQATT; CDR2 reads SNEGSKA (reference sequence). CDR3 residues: CSAPPFRGDEQFF. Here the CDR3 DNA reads TGCAGTGCTCCACCCTTCAGGGGCGATGAGCAGTTCTTC.

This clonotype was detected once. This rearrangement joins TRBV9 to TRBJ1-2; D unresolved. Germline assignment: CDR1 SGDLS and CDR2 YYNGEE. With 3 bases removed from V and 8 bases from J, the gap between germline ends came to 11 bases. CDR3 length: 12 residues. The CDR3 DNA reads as TGTGCCAGCAGCGAGGCCCGACTAGGCTACACCTTC. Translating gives CASSEARLGYTF.

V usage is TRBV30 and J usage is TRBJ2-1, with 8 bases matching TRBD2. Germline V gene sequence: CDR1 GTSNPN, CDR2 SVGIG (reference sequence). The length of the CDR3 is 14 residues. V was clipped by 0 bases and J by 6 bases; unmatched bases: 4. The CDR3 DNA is TGTGCCTGGAGTGTCTACGGGGGGGTCAATGAGCAGTTCTTC. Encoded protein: CAWSVYGGVNEQFF.

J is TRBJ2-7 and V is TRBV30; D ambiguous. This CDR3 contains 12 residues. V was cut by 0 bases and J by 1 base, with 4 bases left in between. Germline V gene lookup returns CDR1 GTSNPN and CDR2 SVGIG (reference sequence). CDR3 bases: TGTGCCTGGAGTGTACCTTCCTACGAGCAGTACTTC. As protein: CAWSVPSYEQYF.

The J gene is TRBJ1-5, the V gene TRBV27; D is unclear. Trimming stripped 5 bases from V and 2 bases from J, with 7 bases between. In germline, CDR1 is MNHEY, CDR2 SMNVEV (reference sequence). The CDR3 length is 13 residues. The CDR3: CASSTVGNQPQHF. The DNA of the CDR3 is TGTGCCAGCAGTACCGTGGGCAATCAGCCCCAGCATTTT.

The CDR3 here is CASSQSRGYTGELFF. CDR3 in DNA: TGTGCCAGCAGCCAATCGCGGGGTTACACCGGGGAGCTGTTTTTT. This sequence joins TRBV14 and TRBJ2-2, with D perhaps matching TRBD2 (6 bases). The CDR3 has 15 residues. Trimming left V 2 bases short and J 3 bases short, with 10 bases between. Germline-derived CDR1 and CDR2 are SGHDN and FVKESK.

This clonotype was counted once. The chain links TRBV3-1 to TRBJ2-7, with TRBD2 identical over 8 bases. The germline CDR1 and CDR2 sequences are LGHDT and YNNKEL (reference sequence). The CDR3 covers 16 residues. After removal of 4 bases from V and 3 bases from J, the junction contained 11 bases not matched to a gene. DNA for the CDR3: TGTGCCAGCAGCCCCAGGCGGGGGGACTTCAACTACGAGCAGTACTTC. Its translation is CASSPRRGDFNYEQYF.

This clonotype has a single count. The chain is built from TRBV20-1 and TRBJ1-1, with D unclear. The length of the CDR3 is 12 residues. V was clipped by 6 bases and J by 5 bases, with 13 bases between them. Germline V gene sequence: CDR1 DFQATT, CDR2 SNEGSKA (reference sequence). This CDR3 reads CSANAGLTEAFF. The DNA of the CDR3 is TGCAGTGCCAACGCTGGGTTAACTGAAGCTTTCTTT.

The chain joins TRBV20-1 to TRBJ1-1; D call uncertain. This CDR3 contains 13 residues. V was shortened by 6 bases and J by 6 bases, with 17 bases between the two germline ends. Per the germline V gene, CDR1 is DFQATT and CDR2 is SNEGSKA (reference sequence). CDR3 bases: TGCAGTGCACTTCAAGGATCCCCCTCTGAAGCTTTCTTT. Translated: CSALQGSPSEAFF.

CDR3 sequence: CASSEMEREGLMYEQYF. DNA of the CDR3: TGTGCCAGCAGTGAAATGGAGCGGGAGGGCCTAATGTACGAGCAGTACTTC. The chain links TRBV2 to TRBJ2-7, with 10 bases lining up with TRBD2. The CDR3 extends over 17 amino acids. CDR1 and CDR2 from the germline V gene are SNHLY and FYNNEI. V lost 2 bases and J lost 4; bases outside the gene matches: 11.

CDR3 sequence: CASRGTNYEQYF. In nucleotides, the CDR3 is TGTGCCAGCAGGGGGACTAATTACGAGCAGTACTTC. The chain is built from TRBV6-5 and TRBJ2-7; 7 bases agree with TRBD2. In germline, CDR1 is MNHEY, CDR2 SVGAGI. This CDR3 comprises 12 residues. The trim removed 6 bases at V and 4 bases at J, leaving 3 bases unmatched.

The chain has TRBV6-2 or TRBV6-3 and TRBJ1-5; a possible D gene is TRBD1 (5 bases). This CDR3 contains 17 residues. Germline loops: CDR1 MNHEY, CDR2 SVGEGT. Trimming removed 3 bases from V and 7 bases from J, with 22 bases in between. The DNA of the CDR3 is TGTGCCAGCAGTTATACCTCCGGGACCTCGGAACGGCAGCCCCAGCATTTT. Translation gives CASSYTSGTSERQPQHF.

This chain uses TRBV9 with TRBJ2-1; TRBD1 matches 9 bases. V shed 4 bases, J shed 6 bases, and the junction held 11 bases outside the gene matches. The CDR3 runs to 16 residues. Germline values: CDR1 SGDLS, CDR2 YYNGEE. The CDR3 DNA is TGTGCCAGCAGCACCAGCGGACAGGGGCCGACCAATGAGCAGTTCTTC. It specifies CASSTSGQGPTNEQFF.

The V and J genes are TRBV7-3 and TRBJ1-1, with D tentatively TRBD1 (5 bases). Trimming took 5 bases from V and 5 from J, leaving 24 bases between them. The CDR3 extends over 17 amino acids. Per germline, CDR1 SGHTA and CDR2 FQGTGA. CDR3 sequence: CASSRPGAAERGTEAFF. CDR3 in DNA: TGTGCCAGCAGCCGTCCTGGGGCAGCCGAACGGGGTACTGAAGCTTTCTTT.

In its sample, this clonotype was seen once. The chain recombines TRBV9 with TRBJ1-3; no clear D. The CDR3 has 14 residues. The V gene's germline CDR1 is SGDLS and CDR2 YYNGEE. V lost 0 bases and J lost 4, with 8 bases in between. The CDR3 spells CASSVDGVGNTIYF. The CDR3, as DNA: TGTGCCAGCAGCGTAGATGGGGTCGGAAACACCATATATTTT.

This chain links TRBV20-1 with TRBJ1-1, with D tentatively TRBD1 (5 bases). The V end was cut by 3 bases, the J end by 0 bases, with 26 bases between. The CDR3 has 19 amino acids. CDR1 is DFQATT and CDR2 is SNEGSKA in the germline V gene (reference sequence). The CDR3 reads CSASHWRRSWTLMNTEAFF. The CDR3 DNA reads TGCAGTGCTAGCCATTGGCGGAGGTCCTGGACACTTATGAACACTGAAGCTTTCTTT.

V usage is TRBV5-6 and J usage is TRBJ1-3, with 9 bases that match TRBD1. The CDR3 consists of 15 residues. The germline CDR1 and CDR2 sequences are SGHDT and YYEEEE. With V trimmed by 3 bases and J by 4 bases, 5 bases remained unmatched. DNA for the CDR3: TGTGCCAGCAGCTCCGGGACAGGGATGGGAAACACCATATATTTT. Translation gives CASSSGTGMGNTIYF.